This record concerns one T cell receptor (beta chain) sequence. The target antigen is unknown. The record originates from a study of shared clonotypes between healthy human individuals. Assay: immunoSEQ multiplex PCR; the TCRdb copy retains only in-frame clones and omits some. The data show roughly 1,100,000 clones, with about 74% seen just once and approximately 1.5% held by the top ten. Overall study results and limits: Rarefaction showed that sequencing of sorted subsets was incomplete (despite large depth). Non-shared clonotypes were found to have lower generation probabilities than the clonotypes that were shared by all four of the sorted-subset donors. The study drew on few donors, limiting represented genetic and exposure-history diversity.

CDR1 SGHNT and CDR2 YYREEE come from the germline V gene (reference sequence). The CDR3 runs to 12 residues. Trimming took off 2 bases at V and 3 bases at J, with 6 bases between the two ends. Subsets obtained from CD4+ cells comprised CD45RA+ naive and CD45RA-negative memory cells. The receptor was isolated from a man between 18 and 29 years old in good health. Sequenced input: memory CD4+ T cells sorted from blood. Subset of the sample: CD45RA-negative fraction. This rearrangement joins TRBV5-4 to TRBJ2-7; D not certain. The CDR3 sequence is CASSLYGYEQYF. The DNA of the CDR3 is TGTGCCAGCAGCTTATATGGCTACGAGCAGTACTTC. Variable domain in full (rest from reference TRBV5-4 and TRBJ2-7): ETGVTQSPTHLIKTRGQQVTLRCSSQSGHNTVSWYQQALGQGPQFIFQYYREEENGRGNFPPRFSGLQFPNYSSELNVNALELDDSALYLCASSLYGYEQYFGPGTRLTVT.